Listed below are T cell receptor beta chains from one sample, sequenced in a study of blood T cell repertoires in COVID-19. Sequencing used immunoSEQ multiplex PCR; TCRdb keeps in-frame clones, though not all of them. Altogether around 30,000 clones are present, around 87% being singletons, with the ten largest covering 9.5% to 15%. Material for sequencing was peripheral blood. These receptors originate from a human donor in a cohort sampled during active COVID-19. The donor label of this sample is uncertain. The CDR3 runs from the conserved cysteine through the conserved F or W. The D gene is left open where the match is weak. Expanded clones are given a class, and other clones once, few, many or no size at all.

>TRBJ2-7|.|TRBV12-2|.
TGTGCAAGTCGCGTAAGACCGAGGACAACCTACGAGCAGTACTTC
CASRVRPRTTYEQYF
>TRBJ2-1|few|TRBV27|.
TGTGCCAGCAGTTTATCGTCGGGGAGCGAGCAGTTCTTC
CASSLSSGSEQFF
>TRBJ1-1|.|TRBV11-3|.
TGTGCCAGCAGCCCTCAGGGAGGGGAGACTGAAGCTTTCTTT
CASSPQGGETEAFF
>TRBJ2-3|.|TRBV29-1|TRBD1
TGCAGCGTTGAGGGGACAGGGGTCGGCACAGATACGCAGTATTTT
CSVEGTGVGTDTQYF
>TRBJ2-2|.|TRBV27|.
TGTGCCAGCCGGTACCAGGGAAACACCGGGGAGCTGTTTTTT
CASRYQGNTGELFF
>TRBJ1-1|.|TRBV12-3/TRBV12-4|TRBD1
TGTGCCAGCAGGAGGACAGGGGGCACTGAAGCTTTCTTT
CASRRTGGTEAFF
>TRBJ2-1|.|TRBV2|TRBD2
TGTGCCAGCAGAGCTAGCGGGGGCTCCTACAATGAGCAGTTCTTC
CASRASGGSYNEQFF
>TRBJ2-1|.|TRBV15|TRBD2
TGTGCCACCAGCAGACAGACTAGCGGGAGGGTATCTAGTGAGCAGTTCTTC
CATSRQTSGRVSSEQFF
>TRBJ1-3|.|TRBV7-9|.
TGTGCCAGCAGCTTTCTCATCGGCTCTGGAAACACCATATATTTT
CASSFLIGSGNTIYF
>TRBJ1-2|.|TRBV15|.
TGTGCCACCAGCAGAGAGATACAGGGACGGGGCTACACCTTC
CATSREIQGRGYTF
>TRBJ2-1|.|TRBV12-5|.
TGTGCTAGTGGTTCTGTGGACAACTACAATGAGCAGTTCTTC
CASGSVDNYNEQFF